The TCR beta chain under discussion was sequenced for a study of blood T cell repertoires in COVID-19 (dated by TCRdb to 2018 to 2021). With regard to the full study: Samples from collaborators originated in the United States, Italy and Spain and spanned both the acute and convalescent phases of COVID-19. Where available, HLA class I and class II types were taken from metadata supplied by the sample provider and were not determined by assay-based typing. The repertoires were released in a freely available public database intended as a resource for research on the immune response to SARS-CoV-2. The sample metadata nearly always contained a de-identified subject ID, COVID-19 status, age in years and sex. The prospective study material was composed of cDNA or gDNA derived from T cells, B-cell-depleted T cells, or PBMCs. Samples came from the ongoing ImmuneRACE study (first 160 participants) plus 1,254 subjects from 6 global collaborators. Deeply sampled blood TCRbeta repertoires from subjects exposed to, actively infected with, or recovered from COVID-19 were included in the dataset. The research as a whole found: Clinical and demographic metadata were provided uncurated, with the amount varying by source and participant.

TCRbeta CDR3 regions were amplified from genomic DNA using the immunoSEQ Assay, a bias-controlled multiplex PCR. The paper's data handling went like this. Nucleated cell counts per sample were estimated from amplification of reference gene primers within the assay. To quantify the absolute abundance of each unique TCRbeta CDR3 rearrangement, sequence reads were collapsed and filtered. For each sample, productive Simpson clonality was calculated by taking the square root of Simpson's diversity index across productive rearrangements. The table comes from immuneACCESS by way of TCRdb, which keeps in-frame sequences with V and J called. Part of the clones is missing from these tables; in studies checked, under half for an unresolved V gene and the rest for unknown reasons. That table supplies the V and J calls and clone size; D and trimming were determined from the DNA. For this sample the table gives 210,000 or so clones, of which 92% were detected only once. The top ten constitute about 1.3% of the sample.

The collaborating institutions used their own protocols to collect whole blood in K2EDTA tubes. For TCRbeta analysis, collaborator samples were shipped as frozen whole blood, as isolated PBMCs, or as DNA extracted from either sample type. A note on this clone: This receptor's antigen is unknown. It has no much larger one-base neighbor in the sample; base qualities were not kept.

Sequences MDHEN (CDR1) and SYDVKM (CDR2) are obtained from the germline V gene. Including cysteine and phenylalanine, the CDR3 has 12 amino acids. Only the CDR3 part of the read is kept: 36 bases, read in frame from the first base. Trimming takes 2 bases from V and 6 bases from J, and the germline ends sit 8 bases apart. The chain is encoded by TRBV28 joined to TRBJ2-7, with the D gene not confidently named. This TCR came from a young man with acute or convalescent COVID-19. The sample taken for sequencing was peripheral blood. The nucleotide sequence is given as TGTGCCAGCAGTTTAAAGCGTTCCGAGCAGTACTTC. Its translation reads: CASSLKRSEQYF.